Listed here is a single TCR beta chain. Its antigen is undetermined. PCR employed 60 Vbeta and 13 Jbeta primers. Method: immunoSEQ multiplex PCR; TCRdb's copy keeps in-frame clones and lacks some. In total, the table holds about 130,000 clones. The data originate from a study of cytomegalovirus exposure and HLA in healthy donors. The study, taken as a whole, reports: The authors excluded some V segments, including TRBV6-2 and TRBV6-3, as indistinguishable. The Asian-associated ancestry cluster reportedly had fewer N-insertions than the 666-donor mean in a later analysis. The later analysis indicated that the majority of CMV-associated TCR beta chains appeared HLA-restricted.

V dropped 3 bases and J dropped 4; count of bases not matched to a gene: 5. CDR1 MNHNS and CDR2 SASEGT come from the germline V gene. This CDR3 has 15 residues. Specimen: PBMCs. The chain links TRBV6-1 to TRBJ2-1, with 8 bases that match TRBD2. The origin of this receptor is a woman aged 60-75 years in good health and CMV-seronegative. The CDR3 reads CASSDGRGGYNEQFF. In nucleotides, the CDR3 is TGTGCCAGCAGTGACGGACGGGGGGGGTACAATGAGCAGTTCTTC.